The entry below describes one TCR beta chain. This sample was taken from a study of blood T cell repertoires in COVID-19. The wider study: The United States, Italy and Spain supplied acute and convalescent COVID-19 samples. T cells, B-cell-depleted T cells, or PBMCs provided the cDNA or gDNA that served as material.

Assay: immunoSEQ multiplex PCR; the TCRdb copy retains only in-frame clones and omits some. This sample has some 220,000 clones, with nearly 90% found just once. Germline values: CDR1 MGHRA, CDR2 YSYEKL. V dropped 3 bases and J dropped 4 bases, with 11 bases sitting between them. CDR3 size: 14 residues. The chain links TRBV4-1 to TRBJ2-3; the D is unclear. Source material: peripheral blood. The TCR was taken from a woman aged 18-30 years who had recovered from COVID-19. The CDR3 region has the DNA TGCGCCAGCAGCCACCCCCCCGCGGCAGATACGCAGTATTTT. Its translation: CASSHPPAADTQYF.